One sample yielded the 13 T cell receptor beta chains listed below, sequenced in a study of T cells after yellow fever vaccination. MiXCR was run by TCRdb on the 5' RACE reads, yielding one entry per CDR3 protein. The sample consists of about 160,000 distinct CDR3 sequences, approximately 6.7% of them appearing once. The sample in question was CD4+ T cells sorted from PBMCs, obtained 5 days after the first yellow fever vaccination. The source of these receptors is a man younger than 30 who received the YFV17D yellow fever vaccine.

This clonotype was detected many times. The CDR3 coding sequence is TGCGCCTTGGCCCAATGGGGGAGCACAGATACGCAGTATTTT. Its protein is CALAQWGSTDTQYF. The rearrangement joins TRBV23-1 to TRBJ2-3; D is possibly TRBD1 or TRBD2 (5 bases each). TRBV23-1 is filed as an ORF, its function uncertain. V was trimmed by 11 bases and J by 0 bases, leaving 15 bases between them. The CDR3 contains 14 residues.

For the CDR3, the DNA is TGCGCCAGCAGCTTGGCCGGTCTAGCGGGGGTACAAAACACAGATACGCAGTATTTT. It is translated as CASSLAGLAGVQNTDTQYF. The chain has TRBV5-1 and TRBJ2-3, with TRBD2 identical over 10 bases. This CDR3 region has 19 residues. Trimming at V came to 0 bases and at J to 2 bases, leaving 12 bases not matched to a gene. In germline, CDR1 is SGHRS, CDR2 YFSETQ.

This clonotype was observed at least ten times. The chain employs TRBV11-2 and TRBJ1-1; weak D call: TRBD1 (6 bases). Germline CDR1 is SGHAT and CDR2 is FQNNGV. CDR3 length: 16 residues. V dropped 5 bases and J dropped 1 base, with 17 bases sitting between them. The CDR3 spells CASSLIRGGGNTEAFF. The CDR3 DNA follows: TGTGCCAGCAGCCTAATTAGAGGGGGAGGGAACACTGAAGCTTTCTTT.

This clonotype was counted ten times or more. The chain links TRBV6-2 or TRBV6-3 to TRBJ2-2, with 12 nucleotides matching TRBD2. The germline CDR1 and CDR2 sequences are MNHEY and SVGEGT. V was clipped by 7 bases and J by 3 bases; unmatched bases: 9. CDR3 length equals 17 residues. CDR3 DNA: TGTGCCAGCATCCCGATCGGGACTAGCGGGCACACCGGGGAGCTGTTTTTT. Amino acids: CASIPIGTSGHTGELFF.

The rearrangement joins TRBV3-1 to TRBJ2-3; D uncertain. With 0 bases removed from V and 1 base from J, the gap between germline ends came to 8 bases. The V gene's germline CDR1 is LGHDT and CDR2 YNNKEL (reference sequence). This CDR3 region has 15 residues. As DNA, the CDR3 is TGTGCCAGCAGCCAAGATCTTCCCCGCACAGATACGCAGTATTTT. Translated, it gives CASSQDLPRTDTQYF.

Many counts were recorded for this clonotype. The V gene is TRBV5-1, the J gene TRBJ2-5, with 7 bases aligning to TRBD2. Germline V gene lookup returns CDR1 SGHRS and CDR2 YFSETQ. This CDR3 is 13 amino acids long. J lost 0 bases, V lost 6 bases, and 2 bases had no gene match. This CDR3 is CASTRGDQETQYF. CDR3 nucleotides: TGCGCCAGCACCCGGGGGGACCAAGAGACCCAGTACTTC. The complete variable domain, with remaining parts taken from reference TRBV5-1 and TRBJ2-5, reads KAGVTQTPRYLIKTRGQQVTLSCSPISGHRSVSWYQQTPGQGLQFLFEYFSETQRNKGNFPGRFSGRQFSNSRSEMNVSTLELGDSALYLCASTRGDQETQYFGPGTRLLVL.

This clonotype was counted many times. The V call is TRBV7-2, the J call TRBJ2-3, with 11 bases lining up with TRBD2. This CDR3 is 14 amino acids long. The V gene end was trimmed by 1 base and the J gene end by 14 bases; junction bases not matched to a gene: 8. CDR1 is SGHTA, CDR2 FQGNSA, per germline. The CDR3 DNA reads TGTGCCAGCAGCTTAGGTCTAGCGGGGGGCGCCCCGTATTTT. Protein sequence: CASSLGLAGGAPYF.

V and J are TRBV18 and TRBJ1-4; tentative D call: TRBD1 (5 bases). The germline CDR1 and CDR2 sequences are KGHSH and LQKENI. The CDR3 consists of 14 residues. The V and J ends lost 1 base and 7 bases respectively, with 10 bases between them. Here the CDR3 DNA reads TGTGCCAGCTCACCACGGTATCAGGGTGAAAAACTGTTTTTT. Translated, it gives CASSPRYQGEKLFF.

The sample holds a few counts of this clonotype. The gene calls are TRBV28 and TRBJ1-2; no clear D gene. V lost 5 bases and J 2 bases, leaving 9 bases between the germline ends. The germline gives CDR1 MDHEN, CDR2 SYDVKM. The CDR3 consists of 13 residues. The CDR3 sequence is CASSTALNYGYTF. CDR3 nucleotides: TGTGCCAGCAGTACGGCCCTCAACTATGGCTACACCTTC.

This clonotype has at least ten counts. This sequence joins TRBV20-1 and TRBJ2-3; 7 bases align to TRBD2. The CDR3 contains 14 residues. Per germline, CDR1 DFQATT and CDR2 SNEGSKA (reference sequence). The ends lost 3 bases at V and 6 bases at J; junction bases unmatched: 9. The CDR3 region is CSASPGLFLDTQYF. CDR3 DNA sequence: TGCAGTGCTAGTCCGGGACTATTCTTGGATACGCAGTATTTT.

This clonotype occurred many times. V is TRBV3-1 and J is TRBJ2-2; 7 positions agree with TRBD1. V was clipped by 2 bases and J by 1 base; unmatched bases: 4. The CDR3 is 16 residues long. Per germline, CDR1 LGHDT and CDR2 YNNKEL (reference sequence). CDR3 in amino acids: CASSQTDRLNTGELFF. The CDR3 DNA follows: TGTGCCAGCAGCCAAACGGACAGGTTGAACACCGGGGAGCTGTTTTTT. The full variable domain, with the rest looked up from reference TRBV3-1 and TRBJ2-2, is DTAVSQTPKYLVTQMGNDKSIKCEQNLGHDTMYWYKQDSKKFLKIMFSYNNKELIINETVPNRFSPKSPDKAHLNLHINSLELGDSAVYFCASSQTDRLNTGELFFGEGSRLTVL.

The sample holds a few counts of this clonotype. The chain uses TRBV7-2 and TRBJ2-5; no reliable D call. Trimming removed 5 bases from V and 1 base from J, with 14 bases in between. Germline CDR1 reads SGHTA; CDR2 reads FQGNSA. The CDR3 spans 15 residues. CDR3 sequence reads: CASSRSWGSQETQYF. In DNA, the CDR3 is TGTGCCAGCAGCCGTTCGTGGGGATCCCAAGAGACCCAGTACTTC.

This clonotype was counted ten times or more. The genes are TRBV20-1 and TRBJ2-5; D could derive from TRBD1 or TRBD2 (5 bases each). Per germline, CDR1 DFQATT and CDR2 SNEGSKA (reference sequence). With 5 bases removed from V and 5 bases from J, the gap between germline ends came to 12 bases. This CDR3 contains 12 residues. CDR3 amino acids: CSAGRRDETQYF. The CDR3 DNA follows: TGCAGTGCTGGTCGCAGGGACGAGACCCAGTACTTC.